The 6 T cell receptor beta chains reported below all come from one sample, sequenced in a study of blood T cell repertoires in COVID-19. The assay was immunoSEQ multiplex PCR, and TCRdb's table has in-frame clones only and misses some. The table has fewer than 200,000 clones, approximately 90% seen once. Sequencing input: peripheral blood. These receptor sequences come from a man between 60 and 75 years old with acute or convalescent COVID-19.

The chain recombines TRBV6-5 with TRBJ1-4, with D unclear. Germline CDR1 and CDR2: MNHEY and SVGAGI. This CDR3 has 14 amino acids. Trimming left V 6 bases short and J 4 bases short, with 12 bases between. CDR3 in DNA: TGTGCCAGCAGCTCCCCCGGACTTAATGAAAAACTGTTTTTT. This codes for CASSSPGLNEKLFF.

This chain links TRBV6-5 with TRBJ1-2; a possible D gene is TRBD1 (5 bases). The CDR3 runs 14 residues. Trimming shortened V by 7 bases and J by 0 bases, and 12 bases separated the two germline ends. Germline V gene sequence: CDR1 MNHEY, CDR2 SVGAGI. The DNA of the CDR3 is TGTGCCAGCACTCAGGGTGAAACTAACTATGGCTACACCTTC. Translating gives CASTQGETNYGYTF.

The V gene is TRBV18, the J gene TRBJ2-5; D ambiguous. The CDR3 runs to 15 residues. In germline, CDR1 is KGHSH, CDR2 LQKENI. Trimming took off 1 base at V and 2 bases at J, with 11 bases between the two ends. The CDR3 nucleotides are TGTGCCAGCTCACCACGTTTGGGCAGGCAAGAGACCCAGTACTTC. This encodes CASSPRLGRQETQYF. Supplemented by reference TRBV18 and TRBJ2-5, the full variable domain reads NAGVMQNPRHLVRRRGQEARLRCSPMKGHSHVYWYRQLPEEGLKFMVYLQKENIIDESGMPKERFSAEFPKEGPSILRIQQVVRGDSAAYFCASSPRLGRQETQYFGPGTRLLVL.

This chain connects TRBV7-2 to TRBJ1-5, with D possibly TRBD1 on 6 matching bases. In germline, CDR1 is SGHTA, CDR2 FQGNSA. The CDR3 consists of 15 residues. The V and J ends lost 5 bases and 5 bases respectively, with 16 bases between them. CDR3: CASSPRGGPDQPQHF. The DNA for the CDR3 is TGTGCCAGCAGCCCAAGGGGGGGTCCGGATCAGCCCCAGCATTTT.

The chain uses TRBV7-6 and TRBJ2-1; 9 nucleotides line up with TRBD1. CDR1 is SGHVS, CDR2 FNYEAQ, per germline. Germline trimming cut 4 bases from V and 5 bases from J; bases unmatched to any gene: 15. The CDR3 is made up of 18 amino acids. The DNA of the CDR3 is TGTGCCAGCAGCTCCATCATCTCCGGACAGGGGATAAACAATGAGCAGTTCTTC. Its translation is CASSSIISGQGINNEQFF.

This rearrangement joins TRBV19 to TRBJ1-5; 8 bases align to TRBD1. With 2 bases clipped from V and 2 bases from J, the junction kept 2 bases outside the gene matches. Germline V gives CDR1 LNHDA, CDR2 SQIVND (reference sequence). This CDR3 has 15 amino acids. The CDR3 DNA reads as TGTGCCAGTAGTATAACGGGACAGGGCAATCAGCCCCAGCATTTT. Protein product: CASSITGQGNQPQHF.